What follows are 16 T cell receptor beta chains derived from one specimen sequenced in a study of molecular identifiers for immune sequencing clone quantification. TCRdb called the PCR reads again in MiXCR, with one record for every CDR3 protein. The table lists about 35,000 distinct CDR3 sequences, roughly 18% of them singletons. The source material was naive CD8+ T cells from blood, with Jurkat cell RNA spiked in. Subset meaning: FACS-sorted CD8+CD4-CCR7+CD45RA+ naive T cells. These receptors all come from a human donor in good health. Some libraries in this study had Jurkat cell RNA spiked in.

This clonotype was found many times. The genes are TRBV9 and TRBJ1-4, with 9 bases that match TRBD1. Germline V CDR1 and CDR2: SGDLS, YYNGEE. The CDR3 totals 15 residues. V was pared by 1 base and J by 7 bases, with 5 bases of the junction left unmatched. In DNA form, the CDR3 reads TGTGCCAGCAGCGTAAGTGGGACAGGGATTGAAAAACTGTTTTTT. Its translation: CASSVSGTGIEKLFF.

This clonotype was picked up many times. The rearrangement uses TRBV12-3 or TRBV12-4 and TRBJ2-3, with D unclear. The V end lost 1 base, the J end lost 6 bases, and 5 bases lay between the germline ends. The CDR3 consists of 12 residues. As DNA, the CDR3 is TGTGCCAGCAGTTTAGGCGCCGATACGCAGTATTTT. Its translation is CASSLGADTQYF.

In this sample, this clonotype turned up many times. The chain uses TRBV12-3 or TRBV12-4 and TRBJ2-7; 10 bases fit TRBD2. V was pared by 6 bases and J by 2 bases, with 4 bases of the junction left unmatched. The CDR3 runs to 14 residues. CDR3 coding DNA: TGTGCCAGCAGAGGACTAGCGGATCCCTACGAGCAGTACTTC. As protein: CASRGLADPYEQYF.

This clonotype was recorded many times. The chain links TRBV28 to TRBJ2-7, with 7 bases matching TRBD1. V dropped 2 bases and J dropped 4; count of bases not matched to a gene: 8. Germline-derived CDR1 and CDR2 are MDHEN and SYDVKM. CDR3 length: 15 amino acids. The CDR3 DNA follows: TGTGCCAGCAGTTTACCAAAATACAGGGGTTACGAGCAGTACTTC. Its protein is CASSLPKYRGYEQYF. The full variable domain, with the rest looked up from reference TRBV28 and TRBJ2-7, is DVKVTQSSRYLVKRTGEKVFLECVQDMDHENMFWYRQDPGLGLRLIYFSYDVKMKEKGDIPEGYSVSREKKERFSLILESASTNQTSMYLCASSLPKYRGYEQYFGPGTRLTVT.

This clonotype showed up many times. The chain employs TRBV11-2 and TRBJ1-1; TRBD1 might be the D (5 bases). The ends were cut back, 10 bases at V and 1 base at J, with 10 bases in the middle. In germline, CDR1 is SGHAT, CDR2 FQNNGV. The CDR3 is 12 amino acids. CDR3 sequence reads: CATWGTNTEAFF. For the CDR3, the DNA is TGTGCCACCTGGGGGACGAACACTGAAGCTTTCTTT.

This clonotype was observed many times. The CDR3, as DNA: TGTGCCAGCAGTTCCGAACTAGCGGGAGGGAACACCGGGGAGCTGTTTTTT. This encodes CASSSELAGGNTGELFF. The chain links TRBV28 to TRBJ2-2; 12 positions agree with TRBD2. The CDR3 spans 17 residues. Per the germline V gene, CDR1 is MDHEN and CDR2 is SYDVKM. V shed 4 bases, J shed 1 base, and the junction held 4 bases outside the gene matches.

This clonotype was picked up many times. This chain links TRBV7-2 with TRBJ2-2; 9 nucleotides align to TRBD1. There are 17 residues in the CDR3. Germline CDR1 reads SGHTA; CDR2 reads FQGNSA. J was trimmed by 4 bases and V by 4 bases; bases with no gene match: 10. The chain's CDR3 is CASSYLGQGSGTGELFF. The DNA of the CDR3 is TGTGCCAGCAGCTATCTCGGACAGGGGTCAGGCACCGGGGAGCTGTTTTTT.

In its sample, this clonotype was seen many times. The chain has TRBV20-1 and TRBJ2-1; D perhaps matches TRBD2 (5 bases). The CDR3 length is 12 residues. The V and J ends lost 6 bases and 5 bases respectively, with 11 bases between them. Germline V CDR1 and CDR2: DFQATT, SNEGSKA (reference sequence). CDR3 in amino acids: CSAFSADNEQFF. CDR3 DNA sequence: TGCAGTGCGTTTAGCGCCGACAATGAGCAGTTCTTC.

This clonotype was seen more than once but under ten times. The chain has TRBV11-2 and TRBJ2-1; D is possibly TRBD2 (5 bases). The CDR3 spans 14 residues. CDR1 is SGHAT, CDR2 FQNNGV, per germline. V was cut by 0 bases and J by 12 bases, with 15 bases left in between. This chain's CDR3 is CASSLEMVSRGQFF. The CDR3 DNA sequence: TGTGCCAGCAGCTTAGAAATGGTTAGTCGGGGGCAGTTCTTC.

This clonotype has at least ten counts. The rearrangement uses TRBV12-3 or TRBV12-4 and TRBJ1-3, with 8 positions matching TRBD1. The CDR3 length is 15 residues. Unmatched junction bases numbered 8, after V lost 6 bases and J lost 4 bases. The CDR3 bases are TGTGCCAGCAGCTACGGGGGACAGGAAGGAAACACCATATATTTT. Amino acids: CASSYGGQEGNTIYF.

V and J are TRBV11-2 and TRBJ2-2; D ambiguous. CDR3 size: 12 residues. Germline V gene lookup returns CDR1 SGHAT and CDR2 FQNNGV. With 5 bases removed from V and 9 bases from J, the gap between germline ends came to 10 bases. The CDR3 reads CASSAEVRELFF. The CDR3 region has the DNA TGTGCCAGCAGCGCAGAGGTCAGGGAGCTGTTTTTT.

This clonotype was counted ten times or more. V gene TRBV7-8 combines with J gene TRBJ1-5; D gene ambiguous. Germline V CDR1 and CDR2: SGHVS, FQNEAQ. V dropped 5 bases and J dropped 4 bases, with 6 bases sitting between them. The CDR3 spans 12 residues. For the CDR3, the DNA is TGTGCCAGCAGCGTCAGAAATCAGCCCCAGCATTTT. The encoded protein is CASSVRNQPQHF.

This clonotype was seen ten or more times. CDR3 DNA sequence: TGTGCCAGCAGCTTAGTTAGAGTCACCGGGGAGCTGTTTTTT. It encodes CASSLVRVTGELFF. The rearrangement joins TRBV7-9 to TRBJ2-2, with no clear D. Germline-derived CDR1 and CDR2 are SEHNR and FQNEAQ (reference sequence). The CDR3 totals 14 residues. The V gene lost 1 base and the J gene lost 4 bases, with 7 bases spanning the gap.

This clonotype occurred many times. The chain has TRBV3-1 and TRBJ2-1; TRBD2 aligns across 8 bases. The germline gives CDR1 LGHDT, CDR2 YNNKEL (reference sequence). The CDR3 sequence is 13 residues long. V lost 9 bases and J lost 6; bases outside the gene matches: 7. In DNA, the CDR3 is TGTGCCAGTTCCGGGCTAGCGGGCAATGAGCAGTTCTTC. It yields the protein CASSGLAGNEQFF.

Regarding this clonotype: Since a much larger clone is just one base distant, this may be a read error. This chain connects TRBV13 to TRBJ2-1; the match to TRBD1 covers 7 bases. The CDR3 covers 14 residues. V was pared by 8 bases and J by 8 bases, with 12 bases of the junction left unmatched. Per germline, CDR1 PRHDT and CDR2 FYEKMQ (reference sequence). The CDR3 loop reads CASGGITGADEQFF. The CDR3 region has the DNA TGTGCCAGCGGCGGAATCACAGGGGCGGATGAGCAGTTCTTC.

This clonotype appeared a few times. The chain recombines TRBV7-3 with TRBJ2-1, with 16 bases matching TRBD2. J lost 10 bases, V lost 5 bases, and 11 bases had no gene match. The CDR3 is 17 residues long. From germline, CDR1 is SGHTA and CDR2 FQGTGA. CDR3 amino acids: CASSNRKGLAGGGEQFF. In nucleotides, the CDR3 is TGTGCCAGCAGCAACCGGAAGGGACTAGCGGGAGGGGGAGAGCAGTTCTTC.